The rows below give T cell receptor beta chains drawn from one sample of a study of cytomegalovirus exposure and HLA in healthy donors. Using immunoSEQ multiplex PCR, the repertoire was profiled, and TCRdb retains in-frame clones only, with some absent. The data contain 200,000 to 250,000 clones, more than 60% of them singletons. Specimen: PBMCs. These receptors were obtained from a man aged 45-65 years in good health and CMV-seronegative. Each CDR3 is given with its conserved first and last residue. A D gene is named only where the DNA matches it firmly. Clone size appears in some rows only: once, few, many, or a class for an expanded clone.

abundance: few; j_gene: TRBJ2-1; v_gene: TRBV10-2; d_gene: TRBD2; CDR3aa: CASSFHSGSYINEQFF; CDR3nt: TGCGCCAGCAGTTTCCATAGCGGGAGTTATATAAATGAGCAGTTCTTC
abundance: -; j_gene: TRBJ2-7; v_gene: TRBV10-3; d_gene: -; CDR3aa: CAISEVALSGDSEPYEQYF; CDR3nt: TGTGCCATCAGTGAGGTAGCTCTTTCTGGCGACAGTGAACCCTACGAGCAGTACTTC
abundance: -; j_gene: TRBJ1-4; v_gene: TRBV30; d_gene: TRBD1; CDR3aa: CAWGQQGELFF; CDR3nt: TGTGCCTGGGGACAACAGGGGGAACTGTTTTTT
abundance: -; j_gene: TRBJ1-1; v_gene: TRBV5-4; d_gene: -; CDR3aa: CASSLAGRRAEAFF; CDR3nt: TGTGCCAGCAGCTTGGCGGGGAGGAGGGCTGAAGCTTTCTTT
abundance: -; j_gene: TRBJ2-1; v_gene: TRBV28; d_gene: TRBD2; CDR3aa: CASSFTLAGGPSPEQFF; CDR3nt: TGTGCCAGCTCCTTCACACTAGCGGGAGGGCCCTCGCCTGAGCAGTTCTTC
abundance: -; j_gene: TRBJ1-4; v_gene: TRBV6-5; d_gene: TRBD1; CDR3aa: CARLTGSNEKLFF; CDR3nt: TGTGCCAGGTTGACAGGGTCTAATGAAAAACTGTTTTTT
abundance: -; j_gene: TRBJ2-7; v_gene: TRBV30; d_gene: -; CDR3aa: CAWSVGGYEQYF; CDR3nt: TGTGCCTGGAGTGTAGGCGGGTACGAGCAGTACTTC
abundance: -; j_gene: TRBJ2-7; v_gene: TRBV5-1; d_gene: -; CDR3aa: CASSANPDSYEQYF; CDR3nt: TGCGCCAGCAGCGCCAATCCCGATAGCTACGAGCAGTACTTC
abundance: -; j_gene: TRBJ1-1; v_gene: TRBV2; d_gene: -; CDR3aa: CASSEGRAEAFF; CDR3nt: TGTGCCAGCAGTGAGGGGAGAGCCGAAGCTTTCTTT
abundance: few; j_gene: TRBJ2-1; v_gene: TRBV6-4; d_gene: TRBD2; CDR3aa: CASSDSGLAGANEQFF; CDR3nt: TGTGCCAGCAGTGATAGTGGACTAGCGGGGGCTAATGAGCAGTTCTTC
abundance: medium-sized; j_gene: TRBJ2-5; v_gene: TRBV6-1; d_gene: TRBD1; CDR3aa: CASSEETGGAETQYF; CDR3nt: TGTGCCAGCTCAGAGGAAACAGGGGGCGCAGAGACCCAGTACTTC
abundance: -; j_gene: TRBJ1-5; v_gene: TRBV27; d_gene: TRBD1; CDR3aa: CASSPRQGSLAQHF; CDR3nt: TGTGCCAGCAGTCCGCGACAGGGGTCTTTGGCCCAGCATTTT
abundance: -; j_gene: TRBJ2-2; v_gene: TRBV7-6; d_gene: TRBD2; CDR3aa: CASSLAGGVPNTGELFF; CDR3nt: TGTGCCAGCAGCTTAGCGGGGGGGGTCCCGAACACCGGGGAGCTGTTTTTT
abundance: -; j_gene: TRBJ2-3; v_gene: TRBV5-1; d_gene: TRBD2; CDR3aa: CASSLQGLAGADTQYF; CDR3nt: TGCGCCAGCAGCTTGCAGGGACTAGCGGGAGCGGATACGCAGTATTTT
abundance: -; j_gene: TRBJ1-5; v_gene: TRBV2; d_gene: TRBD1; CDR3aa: CASTKEGAVNQPQHF; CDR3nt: TGTGCCAGCACCAAGGAGGGGGCGGTCAATCAGCCCCAGCATTTT
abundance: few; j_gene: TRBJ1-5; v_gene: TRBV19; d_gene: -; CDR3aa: CASSIVQRNQPQHF; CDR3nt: TGTGCCAGTAGTATCGTACAGCGCAATCAGCCCCAGCATTTT
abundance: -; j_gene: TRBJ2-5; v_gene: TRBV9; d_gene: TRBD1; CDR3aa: CASSVGTGNGQETQYF; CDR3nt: TGTGCCAGCAGCGTTGGGACAGGGAACGGCCAAGAGACCCAGTACTTC
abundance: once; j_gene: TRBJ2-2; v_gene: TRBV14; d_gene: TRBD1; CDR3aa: CASSPQGVNTGELFF; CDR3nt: TGTGCCAGCAGCCCACAGGGGGTGAACACCGGGGAGCTGTTTTTT
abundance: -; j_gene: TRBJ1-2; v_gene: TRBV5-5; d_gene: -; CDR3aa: CASSLGGADYGYTF; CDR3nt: TGTGCCAGCAGCTTAGGGGGAGCCGACTATGGCTACACCTTC
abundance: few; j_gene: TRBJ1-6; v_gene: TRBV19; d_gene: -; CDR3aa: CASSIDAQSITPLHF; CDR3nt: TGTGCCAGTAGTATAGATGCACAGAGTATAACACCCCTCCACTTT
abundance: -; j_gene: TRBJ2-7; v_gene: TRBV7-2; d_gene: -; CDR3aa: CASSPSPYEQYF; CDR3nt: TGTGCCAGCAGCCCCTCCCCCTACGAGCAGTACTTC
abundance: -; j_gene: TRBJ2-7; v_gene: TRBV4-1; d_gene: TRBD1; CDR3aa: CASSLSDRGRSHEQYF; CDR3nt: TGCGCCAGCAGCCTTTCGGACAGGGGAAGGAGCCACGAGCAGTACTTC
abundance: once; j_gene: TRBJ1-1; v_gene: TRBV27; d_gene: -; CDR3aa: CASSFVRETEAFF; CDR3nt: TGTGCCAGCAGTTTCGTGAGGGAAACTGAAGCTTTCTTT
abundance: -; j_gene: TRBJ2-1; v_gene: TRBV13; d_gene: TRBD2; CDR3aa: CASSPGISGSNEQFF; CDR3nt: TGTGCCAGCAGCCCCGGGATTAGCGGGAGCAATGAGCAGTTCTTC
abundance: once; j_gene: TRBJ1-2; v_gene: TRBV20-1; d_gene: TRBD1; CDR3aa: CSATGVGGYTF; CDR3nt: TGCAGTGCCACAGGGGTCGGTGGCTACACCTTC
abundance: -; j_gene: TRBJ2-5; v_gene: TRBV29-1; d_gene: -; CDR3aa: CSVRQAGGETQYF; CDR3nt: TGCAGCGTTCGACAGGCCGGCGGGGAGACCCAGTACTTC
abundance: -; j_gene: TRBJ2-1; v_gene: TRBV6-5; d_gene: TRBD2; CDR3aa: CASRLAGGGANEQFF; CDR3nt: TGTGCCAGCAGATTGGCGGGGGGAGGGGCCAATGAGCAGTTCTTC
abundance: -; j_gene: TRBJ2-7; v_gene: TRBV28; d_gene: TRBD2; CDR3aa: CASRGTSETYEQYF; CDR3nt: TGTGCCAGCAGAGGGACTAGCGAGACCTACGAGCAGTACTTC
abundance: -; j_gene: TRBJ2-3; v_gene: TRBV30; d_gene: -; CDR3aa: CAWEYSYTDTQYF; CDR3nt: TGTGCCTGGGAATACTCTTACACAGATACGCAGTATTTT
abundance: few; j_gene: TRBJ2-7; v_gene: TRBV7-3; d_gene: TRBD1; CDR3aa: CASSFGQGSYEQYF; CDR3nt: TGTGCCAGCAGCTTCGGACAGGGAAGCTACGAGCAGTACTTC
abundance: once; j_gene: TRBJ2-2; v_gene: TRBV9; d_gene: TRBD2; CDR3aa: CASSVVAGLNTGELFF; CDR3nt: TGTGCCAGCAGCGTAGTAGCGGGACTGAACACCGGGGAGCTGTTTTTT